This T cell receptor beta chain was identified during a study of cytomegalovirus exposure and HLA in healthy donors. Broader study findings: In an earlier analysis, about 87% or about 30%: the productive usage of most TCR beta V segments. The analysis excluded some indistinguishable V segments, including TRBV6-2 and TRBV6-3.

13 Jbeta primers and 60 Vbeta primers were used for the PCR. Methods used by the authors: The authors later counted 65 million to 80 million unique TCR beta chains, roughly 11 million of them shared. Using immunoSEQ multiplex PCR, the repertoire was profiled, and TCRdb retains in-frame clones only, with some absent. V, J and clone size reflect that table, while D and trimming were determined from the DNA. The sample lists 90,000 to 130,000 clones; roughly 83% were seen once. This CDR3 has 16 residues. V lost 4 bases to trimming and J lost 2 bases; unmatched junction nucleotides: 3. The germline V gene has CDR1 SGDLS and CDR2 YYNGEE. Remarks on this clone: Its antigen is unknown.

This chain joins TRBV9 and TRBJ2-3; 14 bases agree with TRBD2. The sequence derives from a woman younger than 30 in good health and CMV-seropositive. The sample comprised PBMCs. The DNA for the CDR3 is TGTGCCAGCAGCCGACTAGCGGGAGGGTTCACAGATACGCAGTATTTT. As protein: CASSRLAGGFTDTQYF.